This TCR beta chain is from a study of CD8 T cells in Susac syndrome. CDR1 and CDR2 from the germline V gene are SGHVT and SQSDAQ. V was clipped by 5 bases and J by 5 bases; unmatched bases: 6. The CDR3 spans 14 residues. Note on this clonotype: Its antigen remains unidentified.

RNA amounts of roughly 0.45 to 1 ug underwent reverse transcription with random hexamers. A multiplex approach, immunoSEQ multiplex PCR, amplified TCR beta CDR3 across 54 Vbeta and 13 Jbeta. TCRdb itself ran the immunoSEQ multiplex PCR reads through MiXCR, one entry per CDR3 protein. This table has about 190,000 distinct CDR3 sequences, approximately 94% appearing once. Recently defined diagnostic criteria classed the Susac syndrome patients as definite or probable. Findings of the study overall: The authors found no clonal expansion in Susac syndrome CD4+ T cell repertoires. The study admitted that it had a relatively small number of individuals in its TCR sequencing and HLA analysis.

The rearrangement links TRBV7-4 to TRBJ1-5, with TRBD1 matching over 7 bases. The sample consisted of CD4+ T cells from PBMCs. The source is a human donor with Susac syndrome. The CDR3 region is CASSPDRVDQPQHF. The CDR3 DNA reads TGTGCCAGCAGCCCAGACAGGGTGGATCAGCCCCAGCATTTT.